A selection of T cell receptor beta chains follows, all from one sample in a study of prognosis after radiotherapy for stage I lung cancer. One entry per CDR3 protein results from TCRdb running MiXCR on the multiplex PCR reads. The sample yields around 51,000 distinct CDR3 sequences, around a third seen once. Specimen: PBMCs, collected before or after stereotactic body radiation therapy (not recorded which). All receptors come from a donor over 45 with non-small cell lung cancer. The CDR3 runs from the conserved cysteine through the conserved F or W. The D gene is left open where the match is weak. Only part of the rows carry a size: once, few, many, or a class if the clone is expanded.

V	D	J	size	CDR3	DNA
TRBV7-3	TRBD1	TRBJ1-1	many	CASSPRGGTTEAFF	TGTGCCAGCAGCCCCAGGGGGGGGACCACTGAAGCTTTCTTT
TRBV7-2	.	TRBJ2-7	many	CASSFRGPYEQYF	TGTGCCAGCAGCTTCAGGGGCCCCTACGAGCAGTACTTC
TRBV3-2	.	TRBJ2-7	.	CASSQVNESGSRRSYGQYF	TGTGCCAGCAGCCAAGTTAATGAGAGCGGGAGTAGAAGGTCCTACGGGCAGTACTTC
TRBV2	.	TRBJ2-5	.	CASGELGRKQETQYF	TGTGCCAGCGGTGAACTTGGGAGGAAACAAGAGACCCAGTACTTC
TRBV28	.	TRBJ2-4	few	CASGLSGERRGNIQYF	TGTGCCAGCGGACTCTCGGGGGAACGGAGGGGGAACATTCAGTACTTC
TRBV11-2	.	TRBJ1-2	once	CANRPPGHGVRGYTF	TGCGCCAACAGACCACCGGGACATGGGGTGAGAGGCTACACCTTC
TRBV6-2/TRBV6-3	.	TRBJ2-6	many	CATLGRANVLTF	TGTGCCACCCTGGGAAGGGCCAACGTCCTGACTTTC
TRBV6-4	.	TRBJ1-1	many	CASSGDTGEAFF	TGTGCCAGCAGTGGTGACACAGGTGAAGCTTTCTTT
TRBV10-3	TRBD2	TRBJ2-3	few	CAISGLAGMGTDTQYF	TGTGCCATCAGTGGACTAGCGGGAATGGGCACAGATACGCAGTATTTT
TRBV2	.	TRBJ2-7	many	CASTAKQLQTYEQYF	TGTGCCAGCACGGCCAAGCAGCTACAGACCTACGAGCAGTACTTC
TRBV2	TRBD1	TRBJ1-6	many	CASSERGQQLSPLHF	TGTGCCAGCAGTGAAAGGGGGCAACAACTTTCACCCCTCCACTTT
TRBV9	.	TRBJ2-7	many	CASSVGLPPSSYEQYF	TGTGCCAGCAGCGTGGGCCTCCCCCCCTCAAGCTACGAGCAGTACTTC